These 23 T cell receptor beta chains originate from one sample sequenced in a study of tumor and adjacent non-tumor tissue in lung cancer. Three rounds of nested PCR, following a modified ARM-PCR protocol, produced the TCRbeta library. TCRdb ran MiXCR on the multiplex PCR reads and lists one entry per CDR3 protein. The sample holds 110,000 or so distinct CDR3 sequences, approximately 82% seen once. No cell sorting was done before RNA was extracted from the tissue. Sequencing was performed on lung tumor tissue. The source is a woman aged 55 to 70 with non-small cell lung cancer.

Points on this clonotype: This may arise from a read error, as a much more abundant clone is one base away. The chain couples TRBV12-3 or TRBV12-4 to TRBJ2-7; 11 positions match TRBD1. The CDR3 spans 14 residues. The CDR3 DNA reads TGTACCAGCAGCATTAGGACAGGGGGCGACTGGCAGTACTTC. It is translated as CTSSIRTGGDWQYF.

This clonotype was counted ten times or more. The chain joins TRBV20-1 to TRBJ2-3, with a tentative D call TRBD2 (5 bases). With 6 bases removed from V and 4 bases from J, the gap between germline ends came to 14 bases. In germline, CDR1 is DFQATT, CDR2 SNEGSKA (reference sequence). This CDR3 spans 13 amino acids. The CDR3 reads CSAPTRRSDTQYF. The DNA for the CDR3 is TGCAGTGCGCCTACTAGGAGGTCAGATACGCAGTATTTT.

This clonotype was picked up a small number of times. A much larger clone lies one base from this, so it may be a read error. As DNA, the CDR3 is TGTGTCAGCAGTCCTGGGACAGGAGGGGGCTACACCTTC. It encodes CVSSPGTGGGYTF. This rearrangement joins TRBV12-3 or TRBV12-4 to TRBJ1-2; 8 bases are a match to TRBD1. This CDR3 is 13 amino acids long.

Regarding this clonotype: Here the CDR3 omits its conserved ending phenylalanine or tryptophan, so a read error is the likely source. The V and J genes are TRBV20-1 and TRBJ2-7; tentatively, D is TRBD2 (5 bases). The CDR3 runs to 12 residues. The germline V gene has CDR1 DFQATT and CDR2 SNEGSKA (reference sequence). The DNA for the CDR3 is TGCATTGCCGAGGGTGCGTCCTCGGGGCAGTACCAC. Its translation is CIAEGASSGQYH.

As to this clonotype: Given a much more abundant clone one base away, this may be a read error. The V and J genes are TRBV4-3 and TRBJ2-6; maybe TRBD1 (5 bases). The CDR3 contains 16 residues. Germline V gives CDR1 LGHNA, CDR2 YSLEER. The CDR3 DNA follows: TGCGCCAGCAGCCGAGATCCAGGGTCTGGGACCAACGTCCTGACTTTC. Residues: CASSRDPGSGTNVLTF.

On this clonotype itself: The conserved closing phenylalanine or tryptophan is absent in this CDR3, likely reflecting a read error. The DNA is omitted, as the CDR3 cannot be located on it reliably, and the CDR3 follows TCRdb's listing. The chain uses TRBV20-1 and TRBJ2-3; TRBD2 is the table's D call and was not checked against the DNA. The germline V gene encodes CDR1 DFQATT and CDR2 SNEGSKA (reference sequence). Ends included, the CDR3 has 14 residues. The CDR3 sequence is CSAHGSVLTDTHYL.

Only one count was recorded for this clonotype. The junction departs from the called germline gene at one end, perhaps through a read error. V gene TRBV10-2 combines with J gene TRBJ2-7; D is undetermined. CDR3 length: 12 amino acids. Germline assignment: CDR1 WSHSY and CDR2 SAAADI. CDR3 protein: CASSGLAYELYF. In DNA form, the CDR3 reads TGCGCCAGCAGTGGACTGGCCTACGAGCTGTACTTC.

There are a few counts of this clonotype. J is TRBJ2-5 and V is TRBV7-2; D assignment may be TRBD1 or TRBD2 (6 bases each). The CDR3 has 16 amino acids. V was pared by 2 bases and J by 2 bases, with 15 bases between. Germline CDR1 is SGHTA and CDR2 is FQGNSA. CDR3 in amino acids: CASSLRGSGEQETQYF. Here the CDR3 DNA reads TGTGCCAGCAGCTTAAGGGGGTCGGGGGAGCAAGAGACCCAGTACTTC.

This clonotype was observed a single time. The chain carries TRBV11-2 and TRBJ1-2; maybe TRBD1 (5 bases). V gave up 9 bases and J gave up 1 base, with 18 bases separating them. This CDR3 has 15 amino acids. From germline, CDR1 is SGHAT and CDR2 FQNNGV. CDR3 amino acids: CASRVTGPYNYGYTF. The CDR3 DNA is TGTGCCAGTAGGGTTACAGGCCCTTATAACTATGGCTACACCTTC. Looking up the rest from reference TRBV11-2 and TRBJ1-2 gives the full variable domain: EAGVAQSPRYKIIEKRQSVAFWCNPISGHATLYWYQQILGQGPKLLIQFQNNGVVDDSQLPKDRFSAERLKGVDSTLKIQPAKLEDSAVYLCASRVTGPYNYGYTFGSGTRLTVV.

This clonotype was detected ten times or more. The rearrangement joins TRBV20-1 to TRBJ1-2, with D uncertain. Germline-derived CDR1 and CDR2 are DFQATT and SNEGSKA (reference sequence). This CDR3 region has 11 residues. The V and J ends lost 6 bases and 9 bases respectively, with 14 bases between them. The CDR3 loop is CSAAPSGRYTF. CDR3 nucleotide sequence: TGCAGTGCCGCCCCCTCTGGACGCTACACCTTC.

With respect to this clonotype: This may come from a read error, since a much larger clone is one base off. The rearrangement links TRBV6-5 to TRBJ1-5; tentative D call: TRBD1 (6 bases). The CDR3 contains 14 residues. Germline CDR1 and CDR2: MNHEY and SVGAGI. Trimming shortened V by 4 bases and J by 7 bases, and 14 bases separated the two germline ends. CDR3 bases: TGTGCCAGCAGTTCGGGGGCAGCCCGGCAGCCCCAGCATTTT. It yields the protein CASSSGAARQPQHF.

V gene TRBV5-1 combines with J gene TRBJ1-1; 11 nucleotides line up with TRBD1. CDR1 is SGHRS and CDR2 is YFSETQ in the germline V gene. This CDR3 comprises 15 residues. The J segment lost 4 bases and the V segment lost 3 bases, leaving 5 bases of the junction unmatched. The CDR3, as DNA: TGCGCCAGCAGCTGGACAGGGGGCAGGGGCACTGAAGCTTTCTTT. Translation: CASSWTGGRGTEAFF.

Comments on this clonotype: A much larger clonotype is one base distant, so this may be a read error. The V gene is TRBV11-2, the J gene TRBJ2-7; the match to TRBD2 covers 12 bases. The CDR3 runs 19 residues. The germline V gene has CDR1 SGHAT and CDR2 FQNNGV. The junction had 18 bases not matched to a gene; V was cut back by 2 bases and J by 7 bases. The CDR3 loop reads CASSLTTASGRDLLGEQYF. DNA for the CDR3: TGTGCCAGCAGCTTAACGACGGCTAGCGGGAGGGACCTCTTGGGGGAGCAGTACTTC. The full variable domain, rest sourced from reference TRBV11-2 and TRBJ2-7, is EAGVAQSPRYKIIEKRQSVAFWCNPISGHATLYWYQQILGQGPKLLIQFQNNGVVDDSQLPKDRFSAERLKGVDSTLKIQPAKLEDSAVYLCASSLTTASGRDLLGEQYFGPGTRLTVT.

V gene TRBV20-1 combines with J gene TRBJ1-1; 7 nucleotides agree with TRBD1. In germline, CDR1 is DFQATT, CDR2 SNEGSKA (reference sequence). After removal of 5 bases from V and 8 bases from J, the junction contained 17 bases not matched to a gene. The CDR3 extends over 15 amino acids. The CDR3 loop reads CSARDIIAGGTEAFF. The DNA of the CDR3 is TGCAGTGCTCGGGACATCATAGCAGGGGGAACCGAAGCTTTCTTT.

Note on this clonotype: Without the conserved terminal phenylalanine or tryptophan, this CDR3 likely stems from a read error. The chain uses TRBV11-1 and TRBJ1-1; no clear D. The germline V and J ends were trimmed by 3 bases and 11 bases, with 19 bases remaining between them. CDR3 length equals 14 residues. Germline CDR1 and CDR2: SGHAT and FQDESV (reference sequence). The CDR3 spells CASSFIGKVAGAFL. The DNA for the CDR3 is TGTGCCAGCAGCTTTATTGGGAAAGTAGCCGGGGCTTTCCTT.

The rearrangement uses TRBV5-5 and TRBJ2-5; D is tentatively TRBD1 or TRBD2 (6 bases each). Germline CDR1 SGHKS, CDR2 YYEKEE (reference sequence). V was trimmed by 4 bases and J by 5 bases, leaving 24 bases between them. This CDR3 is built from 17 residues. CDR3 DNA sequence: TGTGCCAGCAGCCCGGGCGGTAGGGGGGATAATACGGAGACCCAGTACTTC. Its translation is CASSPGGRGDNTETQYF. Full variable domain (remainder filled in from reference TRBV5-5 and TRBJ2-5): DAGVTQSPTHLIKTRGQQVTLRCSPISGHKSVSWYQQVLGQGPQFIFQYYEKEERGRGNFPDRFSARQFPNYSSELNVNALLLGDSALYLCASSPGGRGDNTETQYFGPGTRLLVL.

As to this clonotype: Relative to the germline gene, one junction end is altered; a read error may explain this. The rearrangement links TRBV11-3 to TRBJ2-5, with D perhaps TRBD2 (6 bases). This CDR3 is built from 16 residues. Looked up from germline, CDR1 is SGHNT and CDR2 is YENEEA. The CDR3 protein is CTSSLRPCPGRETQYF. The CDR3 DNA sequence: TGTACCAGCAGCCTAAGGCCGTGCCCAGGGAGGGAGACCCAGTACTTC.

To note about this clonotype: Since a much larger clone is just one base distant, this may be a read error. The rearrangement joins TRBV28 to TRBJ1-6; 7 positions match TRBD1. This CDR3 is 16 amino acids long. Germline CDR1 MDHEN, CDR2 SYDVKM. The CDR3 DNA reads TGTACCAGCAGTTTTTTCGCAGGGGGCTATAATTCACCCCTCCACTTT. It codes for CTSSFFAGGYNSPLHF.

A remark on this clonotype: Mismatch with germline at one junction end may stem from a read error. J is TRBJ2-7 and V is TRBV4-3; a weak D match, TRBD2 (6 bases). Germline loops: CDR1 LGHNA, CDR2 YSLEER. CDR3 size: 16 residues. The CDR3 here is CTSRQDFGGTSYEQYF. In nucleotides, the CDR3 is TGCACCAGCAGACAAGATTTCGGCGGGACCTCCTACGAGCAGTACTTC.

On this clonotype itself: Being one base from a much bigger clone, this may be a read error. The chain couples TRBV6-5 to TRBJ2-3; TRBD1 agrees at 10 bases. CDR3 size: 14 residues. CDR1 MNHEY and CDR2 SVGAGI come from the germline V gene. V trimming: 6 bases; J trimming: 5 bases; junction bases outside the gene matches: 5. The CDR3 DNA reads as TGTGCCAGCAGCGACAGGGGGCCGGGAGATACGCAGTATTTT. This gives the protein CASSDRGPGDTQYF.

This clonotype was observed once. This may be a read error, as it is one base from a much larger clone. The chain uses TRBV20-1 and TRBJ2-2, with D tentatively TRBD2 (5 bases). CDR1 is DFQATT, CDR2 SNEGSKA, per germline (reference sequence). This CDR3 comprises 14 residues. The CDR3 DNA reads as TGCAGTGCTAGAGATAGTCGGGGAGTCGGGGAGCTGTCTTTT. Translation gives CSARDSRGVGELSF.

In the case of this clonotype: This sequence may be a read error, since a much larger clone differs from it by one base. The chain links TRBV20-1 to TRBJ1-1, with D unresolved. Germline CDR1 DFQATT, CDR2 SNEGSKA (reference sequence). V lost 3 bases to trimming and J lost 6 bases, with 8 bases between them. The CDR3 contains 11 residues. CDR3 coding DNA: TGCAGTGCTAGTACGCACTCTGAAGCTTTCTTT. Translation: CSASTHSEAFF.

Remarks on this clonotype: A read error may be the cause here, since a much bigger clone is one base away. The chain recombines TRBV28 with TRBJ2-1, with TRBD2 identical over 9 bases. From germline, CDR1 is MDHEN and CDR2 SYDVKM. The CDR3 spans 16 residues. The CDR3 bases are TGTGCCAGCAGTTTTACTAGCGGGCGCTCCTACAATAAGCAGTTCTTC. Encoded protein: CASSFTSGRSYNKQFF.